The 24 T cell receptor beta chains given below trace back to one sample, sequenced in a study of OX40 agonist ivuxolimab in advanced cancers. TCRdb keeps only in-frame clones here, not all; method: immunoSEQ multiplex PCR. In the table there are 77,000 or so clones, roughly 80% of which are singletons. The sample in question was CD4+ or CD8+ T cells sorted from blood, obtained in a trial of the OX40 agonist ivuxolimab. Every receptor here comes from an adult with an advanced solid tumor such as melanoma, head and neck, liver or kidney cancer.

CDR3 nucleotide sequence: TGTGCCAGCAGTCCTCGGGGGGATCGGGGCTACACCTTC. Translated, it gives CASSPRGDRGYTF. The V gene is TRBV6-1, the J gene TRBJ1-2; a weak D match, TRBD1 (5 bases). This CDR3 has 13 residues. Per the germline V gene, CDR1 is MNHNS and CDR2 is SASEGT. V gave up 5 bases and J gave up 8 bases, with 15 bases separating them.

CDR3 DNA: TGTGCCAGCAGTTTAAGTTCACAGGGCAACTATGGCTACACCTTC. Encoded protein: CASSLSSQGNYGYTF. The rearrangement uses TRBV6-6 and TRBJ1-2; perhaps TRBD1 as D (6 bases). The V gene's germline CDR1 is MNHNY and CDR2 SVGAGI (reference sequence). V gave up 4 bases and J gave up 2 bases, with 14 bases separating them. The CDR3 totals 15 residues.

This clone was counted only a few times. The chain employs TRBV19 and TRBJ2-3, with TRBD1 matching 8 bases. J gave up 0 bases and V 4 bases, and 15 bases lay outside the gene matches. The V gene's germline CDR1 is LNHDA and CDR2 SQIVND (reference sequence). CDR3 length: 19 residues. The chain's CDR3 is CASSTPRDRFILSTDTQYF. The DNA of the CDR3 is TGTGCCAGTAGTACACCGAGGGACAGGTTTATCCTTAGCACAGATACGCAGTATTTT.

The chain carries TRBV5-1 and TRBJ1-2, with D unresolved. CDR1 and CDR2 from the germline V gene are SGHRS and YFSETQ. Trimming removed 2 bases at V and 7 bases at J, with 9 bases between. The CDR3 spans 12 residues. The chain's CDR3 is CASSLRTSGYTF. DNA for the CDR3: TGCGCCAGCAGCTTACGAACGAGTGGCTACACCTTC.

This clone was detected only a few times. This chain connects TRBV7-2 to TRBJ2-4, with D possibly being TRBD1 or TRBD2 (5 bases each). The CDR3 contains 17 residues. V was cut by 1 base and J by 9 bases, with 22 bases left in between. Germline V gives CDR1 SGHTA, CDR2 FQGNSA. CDR3 sequence (DNA): TGTGCCAGCAGCTTAGGAGGGACGACTGCGTTAAGGAGCATTCAGTACTTC. It translates to CASSLGGTTALRSIQYF.

The table lists this clone with a count of one. The chain uses TRBV19 and TRBJ1-4, with D uncertain. Per the germline V gene, CDR1 is LNHDA and CDR2 is SQIVND (reference sequence). This CDR3 spans 13 amino acids. V was cut by 1 base and J by 7 bases, with 7 bases left in between. The chain's CDR3 is CASSIGVGEKLFF. The CDR3 DNA is TGTGCCAGTAGTATAGGGGTCGGTGAAAAACTGTTTTTT.

This clone was seen a handful of times. The chain couples TRBV5-1 to TRBJ1-3; 7 bases align to TRBD1. This CDR3 is 16 amino acids long. J was trimmed by 3 bases and V by 1 base; bases with no gene match: 7. The germline gives CDR1 SGHRS, CDR2 YFSETQ. The CDR3 coding sequence is TGCGCCAGCAGCTTGCCGGGCAGGGGGTATGGAAACACCATATATTTT. Its translation is CASSLPGRGYGNTIYF.

By frequency in the sample, this clone is medium-sized. The CDR3 DNA sequence: TGTGCCAGCAGCCAAGAGCCCACAGGGGAGCGGGTGGATGAAAAACTGTTTTTT. Its protein product is CASSQEPTGERVDEKLFF. The gene calls are TRBV4-2 and TRBJ1-4; 7 positions match TRBD1. This CDR3 comprises 18 residues. The germline V gene encodes CDR1 LGHNA and CDR2 YNFKEQ. V shed 0 bases, J shed 6 bases, and the junction held 13 bases outside the gene matches.

This sequence joins TRBV6-1 and TRBJ2-7; D possibly corresponds to TRBD2 (6 bases). Trimming shortened V by 2 bases and J by 6 bases, and 14 bases separated the two germline ends. This CDR3 contains 14 residues. Germline CDR1 and CDR2: MNHNS and SASEGT. CDR3 amino acids: CASSELRAGGEQYF. CDR3 coding DNA: TGTGCCAGCAGTGAACTGAGGGCCGGGGGCGAGCAGTACTTC.

The CDR3 DNA follows: TGTGCCAGCAGCTTTTCAAAGACCCAGTACTTC. Its translation: CASSFSKTQYF. The rearrangement joins TRBV5-8 to TRBJ2-5, with D hard to call. The V gene's germline CDR1 is SGHTS and CDR2 YDEGEE. Trimming left V 2 bases short and J 6 bases short, with 5 bases between. The CDR3 runs 11 residues.

The rearrangement uses TRBV4-3 and TRBJ1-4; D gene uncertain. Germline V gene data show CDR1 as LGHNA and CDR2 as YSLEER. The CDR3 loop spans 16 amino acids. The V end was cut by 0 bases, the J end by 0 bases, with 8 bases between. The CDR3 spells CASSQDPDSTNEKLFF. The DNA for the CDR3 is TGCGCCAGCAGCCAAGATCCGGACTCAACTAATGAAAAACTGTTTTTT.

The chain links TRBV7-9 to TRBJ1-5; no definite D call. The germline CDR1 and CDR2 sequences are SEHNR and FQNEAQ (reference sequence). The ends were cut back, 5 bases at V and 1 base at J, with 15 bases in the middle. CDR3 length: 16 residues. The CDR3 sequence: CASSRTGSGSNQPQHF. CDR3 nucleotides: TGTGCCAGCAGCCGGACCGGGAGTGGGAGCAATCAGCCCCAGCATTTT.

V is TRBV9 and J is TRBJ2-2, with 8 bases that match TRBD2. CDR3 length: 14 amino acids. The ends lost 5 bases at V and 4 bases at J; junction bases unmatched: 4. CDR1 SGDLS and CDR2 YYNGEE come from the germline V gene. CDR3 residues: CASSRLASTGELFF. The CDR3 DNA sequence: TGTGCCAGCAGTAGACTAGCGAGCACCGGGGAGCTGTTTTTT.

The rearrangement links TRBV19 to TRBJ1-4; 10 bases agree with TRBD1. The V segment lost 3 bases and the J segment 5 bases; nucleotides outside the gene matches: 3. This CDR3 has 15 amino acids. Looked up from germline, CDR1 is LNHDA and CDR2 is SQIVND (reference sequence). The CDR3 loop is CASSIQGQGNEKLFF. CDR3 bases: TGTGCCAGTAGTATCCAGGGACAGGGGAATGAAAAACTGTTTTTT.

The rearrangement joins TRBV7-8 to TRBJ1-2, with D hard to call. Germline assignment: CDR1 SGHVS and CDR2 FQNEAQ. Trimming took 1 base from V and 4 from J, leaving 13 bases between them. This CDR3 is 15 amino acids long. CDR3 protein: CASSLGGGEVYGYTF. CDR3 nucleotides: TGTGCCAGCAGCTTAGGTGGTGGGGAGGTCTATGGCTACACCTTC.

The rearrangement links TRBV10-3 to TRBJ1-1; TRBD1 aligns across 9 bases. The length of the CDR3 is 17 residues. Germline assignment: CDR1 ENHRY and CDR2 SYGVKD. The V gene end was trimmed by 0 bases and the J gene end by 4 bases; junction bases not matched to a gene: 9. The DNA for the CDR3 is TGTGCCATCAGTGAGTCGGGGACAGGGAGGGTCGGCACTGAAGCTTTCTTT. Translating gives CAISESGTGRVGTEAFF.

The V and J genes are TRBV5-1 and TRBJ2-5, with unresolved D. Trimming took 1 base from V and 1 from J, leaving 2 bases between them. The CDR3 consists of 12 residues. Germline CDR1 SGHRS, CDR2 YFSETQ. In nucleotides, the CDR3 is TGCGCCAGCAGCTTGACCCAAGAGACCCAGTACTTC. This gives the protein CASSLTQETQYF.

The chain combines TRBV30 with TRBJ1-5; D unresolved. The CDR3 loop spans 15 amino acids. Trimming shortened V by 2 bases and J by 3 bases, and 14 bases separated the two germline ends. Germline CDR1 is GTSNPN and CDR2 is SVGIG (reference sequence). The CDR3 sequence: CAWSSPGGYNQPQHF. The CDR3 DNA reads as TGTGCCTGGAGTTCCCCAGGAGGTTACAATCAGCCCCAGCATTTT.

The chain employs TRBV5-1 and TRBJ2-3; TRBD2 matches at 10 bases. Germline V gene data show CDR1 as SGHRS and CDR2 as YFSETQ. This CDR3 region has 16 residues. With V trimmed by 2 bases and J by 4 bases, 7 bases remained unmatched. The DNA for the CDR3 is TGCGCCAGCAGCTTTTCTAGCGGGAGCATCTCAGATACGCAGTATTTT. Protein: CASSFSSGSISDTQYF. The full variable domain, its missing parts supplied by reference TRBV5-1 and TRBJ2-3, is KAGVTQTPRYLIKTRGQQVTLSCSPISGHRSVSWYQQTPGQGLQFLFEYFSETQRNKGNFPGRFSGRQFSNSRSEMNVSTLELGDSALYLCASSFSSGSISDTQYFGPGTRLTVL.

The genes are TRBV2 and TRBJ1-5; TRBD1 is a possible D gene (6 bases). Trimming shortened V by 5 bases and J by 7 bases, and 15 bases separated the two germline ends. The CDR3 runs 14 residues. In germline, CDR1 is SNHLY, CDR2 FYNNEI. In nucleotides, the CDR3 is TGTGCCAGCAGTCGCAGGGGAGGAAGACAGCCCCAGCATTTT. Residues: CASSRRGGRQPQHF. Full variable domain (remainder filled in from reference TRBV2 and TRBJ1-5): EPEVTQTPSHQVTQMGQEVILRCVPISNHLYFYWYRQILGQKVEFLVSFYNNEISEKSEIFDDQFSVERPDGSNFTLKIRSTKLEDSAMYFCASSRRGGRQPQHFGDGTRLSIL.

V usage is TRBV29-1 and J usage is TRBJ1-1, with 10 bases identical to TRBD1. Germline V lookup: CDR1 SQVTM, CDR2 ANQGSEA. CDR3 size: 15 residues. Losses at the gene ends were 5 bases for V and 5 bases for J; bases not matched to a gene: 11. The CDR3: CSVSTRQGALTEAFF. DNA for the CDR3: TGCAGCGTTTCTACCCGACAGGGGGCTTTGACTGAAGCTTTCTTT.

J is TRBJ1-2 and V is TRBV5-1; perhaps TRBD1 as D (5 bases). The length of the CDR3 is 16 residues. CDR1 and CDR2 (germline): SGHRS, YFSETQ. Deletions cut 0 bases from V and 0 bases from J, with 12 bases between. The CDR3 here is CASSLGKGTSNYGYTF. CDR3 sequence (DNA): TGCGCCAGCAGCTTGGGCAAAGGGACCTCTAACTATGGCTACACCTTC.

V and J are TRBV5-1 and TRBJ2-3; the D gene is possibly TRBD1 (6 bases). CDR3 length: 13 amino acids. The V gene lost 1 base and the J gene lost 6 bases, with 9 bases spanning the gap. Germline V CDR1 and CDR2: SGHRS, YFSETQ. The DNA for the CDR3 is TGCGCCAGCAGCTTGAGGCAGGGGGATACGCAGTATTTT. Translated: CASSLRQGDTQYF.

This clone was seen a few times. The chain uses TRBV11-2 and TRBJ2-5; D uncertain. CDR1 is SGHAT and CDR2 is FQNNGV in the germline V gene. This CDR3 has 11 residues. With 4 bases removed from V and 8 bases from J, the gap between germline ends came to 8 bases. The CDR3 sequence is CASSSGHTQYF. The CDR3, as DNA: TGTGCCAGCAGCTCCGGCCACACCCAGTACTTC. Variable domain in full (rest from reference TRBV11-2 and TRBJ2-5): EAGVAQSPRYKIIEKRQSVAFWCNPISGHATLYWYQQILGQGPKLLIQFQNNGVVDDSQLPKDRFSAERLKGVDSTLKIQPAKLEDSAVYLCASSSGHTQYFGPGTRLLVL.